Below, 3 T cell receptor beta chains from the same sample are listed, as sequenced in a study of vaccination effects on CD4 cells after COVID-19. Their recognized antigens are unknown. The assay was immunoSEQ multiplex PCR, and TCRdb's table has in-frame clones only and misses some. The table lists roughly 70,000 clones, under 80% of them singletons. Viral peptide pool expansion of antigen-specific CD4+ T cells preceded sequencing in the ViraFEST assay. Once cultured for around 11 days, the cells underwent separation to obtain CD4+ T cells. Two doses of BNT162b2 or mRNA-1273 vaccine were administered to participants. Specimen: CD4+ T cells from PBMCs cultured with HCoV-OC43 spike peptides, collected after COVID-19 vaccination. Subset given: HCoV-OC43 spike overlapping peptide pool stimulation. The receptors come from a human donor who received a COVID-19 vaccine.

The chain carries TRBV5-1 and TRBJ2-7; possible D gene TRBD2, 5 bases. CDR3 length equals 14 residues. Per germline, CDR1 SGHRS and CDR2 YFSETQ. V lost 0 bases, J lost 3 bases, and 10 bases lay in between. CDR3 bases: TGCGCCAGCAGCTTGGAATTAGGGAGCTACGAGCAGTACGTC. Its protein product is CASSLELGSYEQYV.

V gene TRBV10-3 combines with J gene TRBJ2-5; D is uncertain. Germline V CDR1 and CDR2: ENHRY, SYGVKD. Trimming removed 3 bases from V and 5 bases from J, with 10 bases in between. CDR3 length: 13 residues. The CDR3 loop reads CAISDSQGETQYF. The CDR3 DNA is TGTGCCATCAGTGACTCACAAGGGGAGACCCAGTACTTC.

This chain uses TRBV18 with TRBJ2-7; D is perhaps TRBD2 (5 bases). Trimming removed 6 bases from V and 2 bases from J, with 11 bases in between. The CDR3 totals 13 residues. From germline, CDR1 is KGHSH and CDR2 LQKENI. The DNA of the CDR3 is TGTGCCAGCTCGAAGGACGGGACCTACGAGCAGTACGTC. Translated, it gives CASSKDGTYEQYV.